Listed here are 14 T cell receptor beta chains from one sample, sequenced in a study of shared clonotypes between healthy human individuals. Profiling relied on immunoSEQ multiplex PCR, and the TCRdb table lists in-frame clones only, not all of them. The sample includes about 2 million clones, 95% seen only once; the top ten take 0.13%. Material: naive CD4+ T cells sorted from blood. Subset meaning: CD45RA+ positively selected. Receptors originate from a man aged 18 to 30 in good health.

The chain carries TRBV28 and TRBJ2-4, with D possibly being TRBD1 or TRBD2 (5 bases each). The CDR3 spans 17 residues. Germline V gene lookup returns CDR1 MDHEN and CDR2 SYDVKM. Trimming pared 7 bases from V and 0 bases from J, leaving 19 bases between. CDR3 sequence reads: CASTTIGTALAKNIQYF. DNA for the CDR3: TGTGCCAGCACCACAATTGGGACGGCTCTAGCCAAAAACATTCAGTACTTC.

The chain is built from TRBV6-5 and TRBJ1-6; D unclear. The CDR3 spans 15 residues. The ends were cut back, 0 bases at V and 5 bases at J, with 8 bases in the middle. Germline V gene data show CDR1 as MNHEY and CDR2 as SVGAGI. The CDR3 reads CASSYSRRDNSPLHF. CDR3 nucleotides: TGTGCCAGCAGTTACTCGAGAAGGGATAATTCACCCCTCCACTTT.

The chain carries TRBV2 and TRBJ1-2, with D possibly being TRBD1 (5 bases). V dropped 1 base and J dropped 3 bases, with 12 bases sitting between them. The CDR3 is 15 residues long. Germline V gene lookup returns CDR1 SNHLY and CDR2 FYNNEI. The CDR3 DNA is TGTGCCAGCAGTGAAGGTCCCGGGACTTACTATGGCTACACCTTC. Its translation is CASSEGPGTYYGYTF. The whole variable domain, filled in from reference TRBV2 and TRBJ1-2, reads EPEVTQTPSHQVTQMGQEVILRCVPISNHLYFYWYRQILGQKVEFLVSFYNNEISEKSEIFDDQFSVERPDGSNFTLKIRSTKLEDSAMYFCASSEGPGTYYGYTFGSGTRLTVV.

The genes are TRBV12-5 and TRBJ2-7; 7 positions match TRBD2. Germline V lookup: CDR1 LGHNT, CDR2 FRNRAP. V trimming: 0 bases; J trimming: 6 bases; junction bases outside the gene matches: 11. This CDR3 comprises 16 residues. The CDR3 DNA is TGTGCTAGTGGTTTGGTACGGGGGGATAGGTTTAGCGAGCAGTACTTC. It translates to CASGLVRGDRFSEQYF.

The chain is built from TRBV13 and TRBJ1-1, with D tentatively TRBD1 (6 bases). CDR3 length: 15 residues. Trimming stripped 1 base from V and 0 bases from J, with 9 bases between. Germline values: CDR1 PRHDT, CDR2 FYEKMQ (reference sequence). The chain's CDR3 is CASSLETGMNTEAFF. The CDR3 nucleotides read TGTGCCAGCAGCTTAGAAACAGGGATGAACACTGAAGCTTTCTTT.

J is TRBJ1-5 and V is TRBV28; TRBD1 matches 8 bases. Trimming removed 5 bases from V and 2 bases from J; junction bases left unmatched: 5. The CDR3 is made up of 15 amino acids. Per the germline V gene, CDR1 is MDHEN and CDR2 is SYDVKM. Written as DNA, the CDR3 is TGTGCCAGCAGTGTCCAACAGGGGGGCAATCAGCCCCAGCATTTT. Its protein is CASSVQQGGNQPQHF.

The CDR3 DNA follows: TGCGCCAGCAGCCGACGAGGGGGAGAAGGGGAGACCCAGTACTTC. Residues: CASSRRGGEGETQYF. The chain is built from TRBV4-3 and TRBJ2-5; D may be TRBD1 (6 bases). The CDR3 sequence is 15 residues long. Trimming cost V 4 bases and J 5 bases, with 17 bases left between them. CDR1 is LGHNA, CDR2 YSLEER, per germline.

In this sample, this clone turned up once. The rearrangement links TRBV28 to TRBJ2-5; 10 bases are a match to TRBD1. The CDR3 has 15 residues. Germline CDR1 is MDHEN and CDR2 is SYDVKM. V lost 4 bases to trimming and J lost 6 bases; unmatched junction nucleotides: 8. The CDR3 loop is CASSSSWTGGKTQYF. The CDR3 DNA follows: TGTGCCAGCAGTTCTTCCTGGACAGGGGGAAAGACCCAGTACTTC. Combining the CDR3 with reference TRBV28 and TRBJ2-5 gives the whole variable domain DVKVTQSSRYLVKRTGEKVFLECVQDMDHENMFWYRQDPGLGLRLIYFSYDVKMKEKGDIPEGYSVSREKKERFSLILESASTNQTSMYLCASSSSWTGGKTQYFGPGTRLLVL.

This clone has just a few counts. The chain combines TRBV18 with TRBJ1-4, with 7 bases fitting TRBD1. CDR1 KGHSH and CDR2 LQKENI come from the germline V gene. V was pared by 3 bases and J by 7 bases, with 8 bases of the junction left unmatched. The CDR3 totals 15 residues. In DNA, the CDR3 is TGTGCCAGCTCACCGGGTGCGACAGGGAGTGAAAAACTGTTTTTT. Its translation is CASSPGATGSEKLFF.

V is TRBV4-1 and J is TRBJ2-5, with unresolved D. The V gene's germline CDR1 is MGHRA and CDR2 YSYEKL. The CDR3 loop spans 14 amino acids. Trimming took 1 base from V and 5 from J, leaving 11 bases between them. The CDR3 DNA reads TGCGCCAGCAGCCAAGCGACTTTAGGGGAGACCCAGTACTTC. It is translated as CASSQATLGETQYF.

The CDR3 region is CASSRLAGGLLSYNEQFF. The CDR3 region has the DNA TGTGCCAGCAGCCGGCTAGCGGGAGGGTTATTATCCTACAATGAGCAGTTCTTC. The genes are TRBV5-6 and TRBJ2-1; 12 bases agree with TRBD2. The V gene end was trimmed by 4 bases and the J gene end by 1 base; junction bases not matched to a gene: 9. The CDR3 totals 18 residues. Germline V CDR1 and CDR2: SGHDT, YYEEEE.

The chain recombines TRBV19 with TRBJ1-1; no definite D call. V was trimmed by 7 bases and J by 4 bases, leaving 13 bases between them. Germline V gene sequence: CDR1 LNHDA, CDR2 SQIVND (reference sequence). The CDR3 contains 13 residues. Here the CDR3 reads CASMKVVGTEAFF. In nucleotides, the CDR3 is TGTGCCAGTATGAAGGTGGTGGGCACTGAAGCTTTCTTT.

This chain links TRBV7-2 with TRBJ2-7; the match to TRBD2 covers 10 bases. This CDR3 has 15 residues. With 1 base clipped from V and 3 bases from J, the junction kept 3 bases outside the gene matches. The germline V gene has CDR1 SGHTA and CDR2 FQGNSA. CDR3 coding DNA: TGTGCCAGCAGCTTAGATCCTAGCGGGGGCTACGAGCAGTACTTC. Its protein is CASSLDPSGGYEQYF. The whole variable domain, remainder taken from reference TRBV7-2 and TRBJ2-7, is GAGVSQSPSNKVTEKGKDVELRCDPISGHTALYWYRQSLGQGLEFLIYFQGNSAPDKSGLPSDRFSAERTGGSVSTLTIQRTQQEDSAVYLCASSLDPSGGYEQYFGPGTRLTVT.

This chain uses TRBV5-1 with TRBJ1-5; D is ambiguous. This CDR3 is built from 14 residues. V lost 2 bases, J lost 4 bases, and 10 bases lay in between. Looked up from germline, CDR1 is SGHRS and CDR2 is YFSETQ. The DNA of the CDR3 is TGCGCCAGCAGCTTAGCCGGGCAAAATCAGCCCCAGCATTTT. Its translation is CASSLAGQNQPQHF.